The 10 T cell receptor beta chains listed next were all sequenced from one sample in a study of cytomegalovirus exposure and HLA in healthy donors. Measured with immunoSEQ multiplex PCR; TCRdb has only the in-frame clones, and not every one. The sample has 71,000 or so clones, about 94% seen once. The sequencing input was PBMCs. The receptors derive from a man between 18 and 29 years old in good health and CMV-seropositive.

This chain uses TRBV30 with TRBJ2-7; 7 nucleotides match TRBD1. V lost 8 bases, J lost 2 bases, and 6 bases stayed unmatched. From germline, CDR1 is GTSNPN and CDR2 SVGIG (reference sequence). The CDR3 length is 12 residues. CDR3 residues: CALDTGAYEQYF. CDR3 DNA: TGTGCCCTGGACACAGGGGCCTACGAGCAGTACTTC.

The gene calls are TRBV4-1 and TRBJ2-3; no clear D. The V gene lost 6 bases and the J gene lost 1 base, with 17 bases spanning the gap. Germline V gene lookup returns CDR1 MGHRA and CDR2 YSYEKL. The CDR3 runs to 16 residues. The CDR3 region has the DNA TGCGCCAGCAGTCCCATTTTAGTTTCCCGCACAGATACGCAGTATTTT. Protein: CASSPILVSRTDTQYF.

This chain joins TRBV7-9 and TRBJ2-7; 11 positions agree with TRBD1. From germline, CDR1 is SEHNR and CDR2 FQNEAQ (reference sequence). This CDR3 spans 14 amino acids. J gave up 6 bases and V 4 bases, and 5 bases lay outside the gene matches. The chain's CDR3 is CASSSGQGAGEQYF. CDR3 bases: TGTGCCAGCAGCTCCGGACAGGGGGCCGGCGAGCAGTACTTC.

The chain carries TRBV12-1 and TRBJ2-7; TRBD2 reflects the table's D call only, with no check against the DNA. TRBV12-1 is a known pseudogene. The CDR3 is 17 residues long. The CDR3 spells CASSPSVGGRLSYEQYF. CDR3 coding DNA: TGTGCCAGCAGCCCGTCTGTGGGAGGGCGGCTCTCATACGAGCAGTACTTC.

CDR3 in DNA: TGTGCCATAGGGGGCACTGGGGCCAACGTCCTGACTTTC. Protein product: CAIGGTGANVLTF. The chain employs TRBV10-3 and TRBJ2-6, with TRBD1 matching 7 bases. CDR3 length: 13 residues. Trimming at V came to 9 bases and at J to 2 bases, leaving 1 base not matched to a gene. Germline V gene data show CDR1 as ENHRY and CDR2 as SYGVKD.

This chain links TRBV13 with TRBJ1-5; no reliable D call. With 1 base removed from V and 7 bases from J, the gap between germline ends came to 11 bases. The CDR3 has 14 residues. CDR1 PRHDT and CDR2 FYEKMQ come from the germline V gene (reference sequence). Here the CDR3 reads CASSLAGFAQPQHF. As DNA, the CDR3 is TGTGCCAGCAGCTTAGCGGGGTTTGCGCAGCCCCAGCATTTT.

This clone was recorded once. V is TRBV19 and J is TRBJ1-5, with TRBD1 matching over 8 bases. Germline V lookup: CDR1 LNHDA, CDR2 SQIVND (reference sequence). The CDR3 spans 15 residues. V lost 3 bases, J lost 6 bases, and 7 bases stayed unmatched. The CDR3 sequence is CASSITAGGGQPQHF. CDR3 nucleotide sequence: TGTGCCAGTAGTATCACCGCAGGGGGCGGTCAGCCCCAGCATTTT.

Concerning this clone itself: One end of the junction is discordant with germline, which a read error may explain. V gene TRBV7-7 combines with J gene TRBJ2-5; 7 bases are a match to TRBD2. CDR1 and CDR2 from the germline V gene are SSHAT and FNYEAQ (reference sequence). The CDR3 spans 15 residues. For the CDR3, the DNA is TGTGCTAGCAGCTTAGACGCGGGAGACCAAGAGACCCAGTACTTC. Encoded protein: CASSLDAGDQETQYF.

This clone has only a few counts. V usage is TRBV6-1 and J usage is TRBJ2-7, with 8 bases identical to TRBD2. This CDR3 region has 15 residues. V dropped 5 bases and J dropped 4; count of bases not matched to a gene: 10. Germline V gene lookup returns CDR1 MNHNS and CDR2 SASEGT. CDR3 in DNA: TGTGCCAGCAGTCTGGAGGGACTAGACGTTTACGAGCAGTACTTC. Amino acid sequence: CASSLEGLDVYEQYF.

The chain has TRBV5-6 and TRBJ2-7, with 7 bases that match TRBD1. The germline gives CDR1 SGHDT, CDR2 YYEEEE. V gave up 2 bases and J gave up 0 bases; unmatched junction bases: 11. CDR3 size: 17 residues. Here the CDR3 DNA reads TGTGCCAGCAGCTTCATACCGGACAGGCGTTACTCCTACGAGCAGTACTTC. This translates into CASSFIPDRRYSYEQYF.